This TCR beta chain was recorded in a study of blood T cell repertoires in COVID-19. Study at large: Acute-phase and convalescent COVID-19 samples originated in the United States, Italy and Spain. Nucleic acid was either cDNA or gDNA, and it came from T cells, B-cell-depleted T cells, or PBMCs.

As originally analysed: By means of reference gene primer amplification, nucleated cell counts were estimated. Here immunoSEQ multiplex PCR was the method, and the copy in TCRdb shows in-frame clones only, minus some. V, J and clone size reflect that table, while D and trimming were determined from the DNA. Of more than 65,000 clones in the sample, 60% to 85% were seen once. CDR1 and CDR2 (germline): SGHRS, YFSETQ. The CDR3 consists of 13 residues. V dropped 4 bases and J dropped 8 bases, with 15 bases sitting between them. The sequence derives from a man aged 55-75 years with acute or convalescent COVID-19. The chain is built from TRBV5-1 and TRBJ1-1; a weak D match, TRBD1 (6 bases). Sequenced input: peripheral blood. Here the CDR3 reads CASSIPQGREAFF. DNA for the CDR3: TGCGCCAGCAGCATCCCCCAGGGGAGAGAAGCTTTCTTT.